The 2 T cell receptor beta chains reported below all come from one sample, sequenced in a study of OX40 agonist ivuxolimab in advanced cancers. Libraries were prepared through the immunoSEQ multiplex PCR assay. Here the immuneACCESS table is served through TCRdb, limited to in-frame sequences with V and J called. Missing clones are a known gap in these copies; in checked studies unresolved V genes cover under half, and the rest lacks a known reason. The sample includes over 85,000 clones, with about 86% observed a single time. Jointly, the top ten make up around 5.9% of the sample. The sequenced sample was CD4+ or CD8+ T cells sorted from blood, obtained in a trial of the OX40 agonist ivuxolimab. Receptors were obtained from an adult with an advanced solid tumor such as melanoma, head and neck, liver or kidney cancer.

This clone was picked up a small number of times. The V and J genes are TRBV7-9 and TRBJ2-6; D remains unclear. V shed 6 bases and J shed 5 bases, with 8 bases lying between them. Per the germline V gene, CDR1 is SEHNR and CDR2 is FQNEAQ (reference sequence). The CDR3 runs 13 residues. The CDR3 coding sequence is TGTGCCAGCAGTTCCGACTGGGCCAACGTCCTGACTTTC. Residues: CASSSDWANVLTF. The complete variable domain, with remaining parts taken from reference TRBV7-9 and TRBJ2-6, reads DTGVSQNPRHKITKRGQNVTFRCDPISEHNRLYWYRQTLGQGPEFLTYFQNEAQLEKSRLLSDRFSAERPKGSFSTLEIQRTEQGDSAMYLCASSSDWANVLTFGAGSRLTVL.

This clone was seen a single time. The chain recombines TRBV7-2 with TRBJ1-2; no clear D gene. V shed 1 base and J shed 3 bases, with 9 bases lying between them. The V gene's germline CDR1 is SGHTA and CDR2 FQGNSA. This CDR3 contains 14 residues. For the CDR3, the DNA is TGTGCCAGCAGCTTAGGTCCGCAAGACTATGGCTACACCTTC. It encodes CASSLGPQDYGYTF. Looking up the rest from reference TRBV7-2 and TRBJ1-2 gives the full variable domain: GAGVSQSPSNKVTEKGKDVELRCDPISGHTALYWYRQSLGQGLEFLIYFQGNSAPDKSGLPSDRFSAERTGGSVSTLTIQRTQQEDSAVYLCASSLGPQDYGYTFGSGTRLTVV.